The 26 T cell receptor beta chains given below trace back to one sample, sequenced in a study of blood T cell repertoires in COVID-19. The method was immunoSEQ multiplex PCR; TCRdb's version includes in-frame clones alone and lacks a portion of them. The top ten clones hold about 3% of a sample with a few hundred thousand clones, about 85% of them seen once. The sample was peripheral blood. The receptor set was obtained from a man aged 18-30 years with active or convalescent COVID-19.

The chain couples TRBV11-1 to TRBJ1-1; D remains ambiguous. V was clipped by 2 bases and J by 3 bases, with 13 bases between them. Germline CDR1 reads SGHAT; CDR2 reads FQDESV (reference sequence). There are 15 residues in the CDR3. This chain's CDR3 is CASSLLVQVHTEAFF. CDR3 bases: TGTGCCAGCAGCTTATTGGTGCAGGTACACACTGAAGCTTTCTTT. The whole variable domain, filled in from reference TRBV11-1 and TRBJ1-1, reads EAEVAQSPRYKITEKSQAVAFWCDPISGHATLYWYRQILGQGPELLVQFQDESVVDDSQLPKDRFSAERLKGVDSTLKIQPAELGDSAMYLCASSLLVQVHTEAFFGQGTRLTVV.

The CDR3 region has the DNA TGTGCCACCAGTGACACCGGGACTAACACAGATACGCAGTATTTT. This encodes CATSDTGTNTDTQYF. The rearrangement links TRBV24-1 to TRBJ2-3, with 7 bases fitting TRBD2. V was clipped by 4 bases and J by 2 bases; unmatched bases: 5. The CDR3 is made up of 15 amino acids. Germline V gives CDR1 KGHDR, CDR2 SFDVKD.

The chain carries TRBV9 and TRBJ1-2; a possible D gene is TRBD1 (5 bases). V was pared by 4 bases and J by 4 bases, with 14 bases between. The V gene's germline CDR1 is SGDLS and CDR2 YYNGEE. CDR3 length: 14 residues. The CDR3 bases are TGTGCCAGCAGCCATCCGGGGGGGGGCTATGGCTACACCTTC. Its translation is CASSHPGGGYGYTF.

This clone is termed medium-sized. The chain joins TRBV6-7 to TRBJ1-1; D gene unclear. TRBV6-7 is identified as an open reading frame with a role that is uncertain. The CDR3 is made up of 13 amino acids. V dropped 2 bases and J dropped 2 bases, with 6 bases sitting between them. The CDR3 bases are TGTGCCAGCAGTTACCGGGGTAACACTGAAGCTTTCTTT. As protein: CASSYRGNTEAFF.

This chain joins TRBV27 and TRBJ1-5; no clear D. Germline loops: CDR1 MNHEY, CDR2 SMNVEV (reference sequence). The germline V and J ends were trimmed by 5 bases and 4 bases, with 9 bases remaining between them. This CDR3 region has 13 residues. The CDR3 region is CASSPTMNQPQHF. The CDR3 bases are TGTGCCAGCAGTCCCACTATGAATCAGCCCCAGCATTTT.

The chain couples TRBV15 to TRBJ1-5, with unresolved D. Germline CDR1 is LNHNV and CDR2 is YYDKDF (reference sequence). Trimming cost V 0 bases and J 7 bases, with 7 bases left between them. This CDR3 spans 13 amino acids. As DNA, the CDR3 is TGTGCCACCAGCAGAGAGTCTTTGCAGCCCCAGCATTTT. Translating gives CATSRESLQPQHF.

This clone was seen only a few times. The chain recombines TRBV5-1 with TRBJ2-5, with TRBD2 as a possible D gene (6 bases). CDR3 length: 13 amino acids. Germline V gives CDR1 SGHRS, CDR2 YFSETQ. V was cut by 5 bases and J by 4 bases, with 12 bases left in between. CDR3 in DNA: TGCGCCAGCAGGGTTTTGGGAGGAGAGACCCAGTACTTC. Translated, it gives CASRVLGGETQYF. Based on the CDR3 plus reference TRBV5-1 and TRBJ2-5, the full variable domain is KAGVTQTPRYLIKTRGQQVTLSCSPISGHRSVSWYQQTPGQGLQFLFEYFSETQRNKGNFPGRFSGRQFSNSRSEMNVSTLELGDSALYLCASRVLGGETQYFGPGTRLLVL.

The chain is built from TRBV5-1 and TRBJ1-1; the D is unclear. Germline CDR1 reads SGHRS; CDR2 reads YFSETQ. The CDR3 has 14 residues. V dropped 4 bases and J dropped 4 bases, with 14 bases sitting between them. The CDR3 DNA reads TGCGCCAGCAGCGATTCGGAGGATATCACTGAAGCTTTCTTT. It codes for CASSDSEDITEAFF.

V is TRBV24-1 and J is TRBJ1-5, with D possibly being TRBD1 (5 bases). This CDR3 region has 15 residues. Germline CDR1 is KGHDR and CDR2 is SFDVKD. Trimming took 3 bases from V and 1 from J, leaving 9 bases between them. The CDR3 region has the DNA TGTGCCACCAGTGATCCTCGGGGGAGCAATCAGCCCCAGCATTTT. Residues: CATSDPRGSNQPQHF.

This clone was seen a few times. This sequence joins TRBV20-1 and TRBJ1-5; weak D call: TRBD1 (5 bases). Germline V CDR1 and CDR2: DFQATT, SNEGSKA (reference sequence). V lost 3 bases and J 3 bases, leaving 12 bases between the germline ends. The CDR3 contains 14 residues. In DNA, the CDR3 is TGCAGTGCTAGTCAGGGTAGACTCAATCAGCCCCAGCATTTT. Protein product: CSASQGRLNQPQHF.

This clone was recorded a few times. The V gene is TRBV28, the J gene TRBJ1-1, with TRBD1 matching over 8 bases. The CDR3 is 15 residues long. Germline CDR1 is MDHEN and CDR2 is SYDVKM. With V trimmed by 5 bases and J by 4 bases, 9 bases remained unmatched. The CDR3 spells CASSPRQGSVTEAFF. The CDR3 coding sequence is TGTGCCAGCAGTCCACGACAGGGGTCGGTCACTGAAGCTTTCTTT.

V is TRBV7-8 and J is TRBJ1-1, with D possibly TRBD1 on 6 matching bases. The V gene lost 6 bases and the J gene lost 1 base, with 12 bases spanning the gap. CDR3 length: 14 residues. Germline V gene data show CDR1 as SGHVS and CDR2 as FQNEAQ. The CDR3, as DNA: TGTGCCAGCAGTTTAACAGGGACGAACACTGAAGCTTTCTTT. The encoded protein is CASSLTGTNTEAFF.

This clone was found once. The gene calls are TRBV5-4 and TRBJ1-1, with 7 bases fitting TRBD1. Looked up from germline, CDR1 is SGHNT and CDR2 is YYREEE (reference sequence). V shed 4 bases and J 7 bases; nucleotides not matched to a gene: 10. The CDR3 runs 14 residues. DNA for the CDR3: TGTGCCAGCAGCCCCCGGACAGGTATTGGTGAAGCTTTCTTT. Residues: CASSPRTGIGEAFF.

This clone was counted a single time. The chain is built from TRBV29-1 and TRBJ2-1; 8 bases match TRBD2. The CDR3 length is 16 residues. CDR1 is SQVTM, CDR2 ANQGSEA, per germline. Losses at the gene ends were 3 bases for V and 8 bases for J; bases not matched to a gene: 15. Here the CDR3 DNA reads TGCAGCGTTGATGAATGGGTTAGCGGGATTGGCGATGAGCAGTTCTTC. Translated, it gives CSVDEWVSGIGDEQFF.

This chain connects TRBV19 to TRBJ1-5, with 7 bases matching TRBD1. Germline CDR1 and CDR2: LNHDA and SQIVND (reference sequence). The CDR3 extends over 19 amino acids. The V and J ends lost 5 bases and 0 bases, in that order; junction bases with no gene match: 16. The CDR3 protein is CASSPKGTESYYSNQPQHF. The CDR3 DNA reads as TGTGCCAGTAGTCCTAAGGGGACAGAGTCTTATTATAGCAATCAGCCCCAGCATTTT. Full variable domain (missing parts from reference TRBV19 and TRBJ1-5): DGGITQSPKYLFRKEGQNVTLSCEQNLNHDAMYWYRQDPGQGLRLIYYSQIVNDFQKGDIAEGYSVSREKKESFPLTVTSAQKNPTAFYLCASSPKGTESYYSNQPQHFGDGTRLSIL.

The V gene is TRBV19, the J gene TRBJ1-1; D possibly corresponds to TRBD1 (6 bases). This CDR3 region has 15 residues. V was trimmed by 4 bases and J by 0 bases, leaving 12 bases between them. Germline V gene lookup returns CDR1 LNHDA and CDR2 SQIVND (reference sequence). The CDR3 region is CASSRWGQMNTEAFF. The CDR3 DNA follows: TGTGCCAGTAGTAGATGGGGGCAGATGAACACTGAAGCTTTCTTT.

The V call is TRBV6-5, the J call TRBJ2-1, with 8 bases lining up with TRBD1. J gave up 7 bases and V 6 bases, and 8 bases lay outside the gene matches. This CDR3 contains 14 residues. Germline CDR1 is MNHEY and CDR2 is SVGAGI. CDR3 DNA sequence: TGTGCCAGCAGAACCACAGGGGGTGGAAATGAGCAGTTCTTC. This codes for CASRTTGGGNEQFF.

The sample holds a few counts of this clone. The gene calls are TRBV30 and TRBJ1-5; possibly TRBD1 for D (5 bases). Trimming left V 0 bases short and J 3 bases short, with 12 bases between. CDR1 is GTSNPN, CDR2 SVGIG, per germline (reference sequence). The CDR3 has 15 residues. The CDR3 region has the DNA TGTGCCTGGAGTGTATCTGGCAGGGTCAATCAGCCCCAGCATTTT. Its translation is CAWSVSGRVNQPQHF.

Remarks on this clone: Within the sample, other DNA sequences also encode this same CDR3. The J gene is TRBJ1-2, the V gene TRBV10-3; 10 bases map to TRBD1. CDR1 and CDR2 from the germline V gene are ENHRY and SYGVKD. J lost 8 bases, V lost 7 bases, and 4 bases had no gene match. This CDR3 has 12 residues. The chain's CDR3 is CAITGTGDGYTF. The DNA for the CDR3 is TGTGCCATCACCGGGACAGGGGACGGCTACACCTTC.

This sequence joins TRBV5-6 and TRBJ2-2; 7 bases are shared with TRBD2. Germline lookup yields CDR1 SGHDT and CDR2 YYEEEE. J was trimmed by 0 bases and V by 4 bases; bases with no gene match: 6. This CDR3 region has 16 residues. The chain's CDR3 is CASSLRGGSNTGELFF. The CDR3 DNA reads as TGTGCCAGCAGCCTGAGGGGAGGGTCGAACACCGGGGAGCTGTTTTTT. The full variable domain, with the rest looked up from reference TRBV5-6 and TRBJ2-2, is DAGVTQSPTHLIKTRGQQVTLRCSPKSGHDTVSWYQQALGQGPQFIFQYYEEEERQRGNFPDRFSGHQFPNYSSELNVNALLLGDSALYLCASSLRGGSNTGELFFGEGSRLTVL.

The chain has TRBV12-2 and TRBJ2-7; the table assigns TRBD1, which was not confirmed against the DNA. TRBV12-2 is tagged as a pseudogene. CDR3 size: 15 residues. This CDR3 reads CASRAGQESSYEQYF. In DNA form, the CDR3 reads TGTGCAAGTCGCGCGGGACAGGAGAGCTCCTACGAGCAGTACTTC.

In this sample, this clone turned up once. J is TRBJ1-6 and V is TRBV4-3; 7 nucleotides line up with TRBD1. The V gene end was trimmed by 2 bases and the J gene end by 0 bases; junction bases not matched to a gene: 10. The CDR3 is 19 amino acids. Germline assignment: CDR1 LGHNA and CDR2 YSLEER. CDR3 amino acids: CASSQRRGQESSYNSPLHF. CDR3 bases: TGCGCCAGCAGCCAAAGACGAGGACAGGAGAGCTCCTATAATTCACCCCTCCACTTT.

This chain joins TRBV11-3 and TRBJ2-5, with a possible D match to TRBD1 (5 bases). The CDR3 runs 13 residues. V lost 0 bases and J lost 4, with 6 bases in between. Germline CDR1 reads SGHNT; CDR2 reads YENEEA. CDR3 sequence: CASSLDQGETQYF. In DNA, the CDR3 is TGTGCCAGCAGCTTAGATCAGGGAGAGACCCAGTACTTC.

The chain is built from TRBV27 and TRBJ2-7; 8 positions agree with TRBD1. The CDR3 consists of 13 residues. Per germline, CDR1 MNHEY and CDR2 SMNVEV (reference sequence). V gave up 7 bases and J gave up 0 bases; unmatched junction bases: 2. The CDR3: CASTGQGSYEQYF. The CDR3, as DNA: TGTGCCAGCACCGGACAGGGCTCCTACGAGCAGTACTTC.

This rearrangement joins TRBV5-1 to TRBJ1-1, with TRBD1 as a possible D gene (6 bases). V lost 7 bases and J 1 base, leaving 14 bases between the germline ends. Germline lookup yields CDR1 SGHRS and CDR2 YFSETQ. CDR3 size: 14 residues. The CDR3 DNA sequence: TGCGCCAGCCGCGCCTCGGGACAGAACACTGAAGCTTTCTTT. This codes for CASRASGQNTEAFF.

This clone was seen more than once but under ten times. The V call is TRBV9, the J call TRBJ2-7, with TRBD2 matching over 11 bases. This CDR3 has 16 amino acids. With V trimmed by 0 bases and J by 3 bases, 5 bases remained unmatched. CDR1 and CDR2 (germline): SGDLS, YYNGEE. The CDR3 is CASSVEGLAGRYEQYF. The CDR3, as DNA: TGTGCCAGCAGCGTAGAAGGACTAGCGGGTCGCTACGAGCAGTACTTC.